Shown below are 28 T cell receptor beta chains from a single sample sequenced in a study of CD8 T cells in Susac syndrome. cDNA came from approximately 0.5 to 1 ug RNA primed by random hexamers. MiXCR was run by TCRdb on the immunoSEQ multiplex PCR reads, yielding one entry per CDR3 protein. In the table there are 200,000 to 300,000 distinct CDR3 sequences, less than 96% of which are singletons. Specimen: CD4+ T cells from PBMCs. The origin of the receptors is a human donor with Susac syndrome.

The rearrangement links TRBV20-1 to TRBJ2-5, with 9 bases matching TRBD2. The V gene end was trimmed by 1 base and the J gene end by 4 bases; junction bases not matched to a gene: 7. CDR1 and CDR2 from the germline V gene are DFQATT and SNEGSKA (reference sequence). CDR3 length: 15 amino acids. CDR3 coding DNA: TGCAGTGCTAGAGCGGCCGCGGGAGGGCCAGAGACCCAGTACTTC. Its translation is CSARAAAGGPETQYF.

This clonotype was detected a few times. The chain couples TRBV9 to TRBJ2-2, with D hard to call. V dropped 4 bases and J dropped 2 bases, with 9 bases sitting between them. The CDR3 is 14 residues long. Germline V gene data show CDR1 as SGDLS and CDR2 as YYNGEE. CDR3 sequence (DNA): TGTGCCAGCAGCTTAGCTGTCAACACCGGGGAGCTGTTTTTT. Protein product: CASSLAVNTGELFF.

CDR3 sequence: CSVGLYQETQYF. CDR3 DNA sequence: TGCAGCGTCGGGCTGTACCAAGAGACCCAGTACTTC. The V and J genes are TRBV29-1 and TRBJ2-5; no reliable D call. Trimming stripped 6 bases from V and 0 bases from J, with 8 bases between. The germline V gene has CDR1 SQVTM and CDR2 ANQGSEA. The CDR3 has 12 residues.

This rearrangement joins TRBV23-1 to TRBJ2-7; 12 nucleotides align to TRBD2. TRBV23-1 counts as an open reading frame of uncertain function. V trimming: 5 bases; J trimming: 3 bases; junction bases outside the gene matches: 5. CDR3 length equals 15 residues. CDR3 sequence (DNA): TGCGCCAGCAGTATGACTAGCGGGAGCGACTACGAGCAGTACTTC. Translation: CASSMTSGSDYEQYF.

This rearrangement joins TRBV10-3 to TRBJ2-4; D is unclear. Germline CDR1 is ENHRY and CDR2 is SYGVKD. V lost 4 bases and J 2 bases, leaving 3 bases between the germline ends. The CDR3 consists of 12 residues. The CDR3 DNA reads as TGTGCCATCAGTGCGACCAAAAACATTCAGTACTTC. It encodes CAISATKNIQYF.

This chain joins TRBV24-1 and TRBJ1-2; D is ambiguous. The germline gives CDR1 KGHDR, CDR2 SFDVKD. The CDR3 runs to 14 residues. V was cut by 1 base and J by 3 bases, with 8 bases left in between. In DNA form, the CDR3 reads TGTGCCACCAGTGATTTCTCGCAGTACTATGGCTACACCTTC. It codes for CATSDFSQYYGYTF.

This chain links TRBV9 with TRBJ1-1; 12 positions agree with TRBD1. Germline values: CDR1 SGDLS, CDR2 YYNGEE. V lost 2 bases and J lost 10; bases outside the gene matches: 6. The CDR3 totals 14 residues. DNA for the CDR3: TGTGCCAGCAGCGTCGGGACAGGGGGCAGTGGAGCTTTCTTT. This sequence encodes CASSVGTGGSGAFF.

The chain couples TRBV20-1 to TRBJ2-7; 15 bases map to TRBD2. This CDR3 is 15 amino acids long. Per germline, CDR1 DFQATT and CDR2 SNEGSKA (reference sequence). The J segment lost 6 bases and the V segment lost 6 bases, leaving 9 bases of the junction unmatched. Here the CDR3 DNA reads TGCAGTGCCCGGACTAGCGGGAGGGCTGAAGGCGAGCAGTACTTC. Its translation: CSARTSGRAEGEQYF.

The J gene is TRBJ2-1, the V gene TRBV24-1, with no clear D. This CDR3 spans 12 amino acids. Germline loops: CDR1 KGHDR, CDR2 SFDVKD. V lost 11 bases and J 7 bases, leaving 14 bases between the germline ends. The CDR3 coding sequence is TGTGCCATTAGCCCTTGGGGAAATGAGCAGTTCTTC. This encodes CAISPWGNEQFF.

The chain carries TRBV30 and TRBJ2-7; D might be TRBD2 (5 bases). Between the trimmed V and J ends, which lost 0 bases and 3 bases, there was a span of 9 bases. CDR1 is GTSNPN, CDR2 SVGIG, per germline (reference sequence). CDR3 length: 13 amino acids. CDR3 sequence reads: CAWSVGVIYEQYF. The CDR3 coding sequence is TGTGCCTGGAGTGTGGGAGTGATCTACGAGCAGTACTTC.

Concerning this clonotype: One end of the junction is discordant with germline, which a read error may explain. The chain recombines TRBV6-2 or TRBV6-3 with TRBJ2-1, with 10 positions matching TRBD2. The CDR3 has 17 residues. Germline CDR1 is MNHEY and CDR2 is SVGEGT. In DNA form, the CDR3 reads TGTGCCAGCAGTTCCCAAGCTAGCGGGAGAAAGGACAATGAGCAGTTCTTT. Amino acid sequence: CASSSQASGRKDNEQFF.

J is TRBJ2-7 and V is TRBV29-1; TRBD2 agrees at 12 bases. The CDR3 contains 14 residues. The junction had 4 bases not matched to a gene; V was cut back by 4 bases and J by 3 bases. Germline V gives CDR1 SQVTM, CDR2 ANQGSEA. CDR3 nucleotides: TGCAGCGTTGGAATACTAGCGGGGGGCTACGAGCAGTACTTC. Its protein is CSVGILAGGYEQYF.

V is TRBV21-1 and J is TRBJ2-1; TRBD2, as called in the table, went unchecked against the DNA. TRBV21-1 is a pseudogene. The CDR3 is 19 amino acids. The CDR3 region has the DNA TGTGCCAGCAGCAAAGCCGGGACTAGCGGGAGTAGATCCTACAATGAGCAGTTCTTC. Translated, it gives CASSKAGTSGSRSYNEQFF.

The gene calls are TRBV7-3 and TRBJ2-5; 9 bases line up with TRBD1. V shed 5 bases, J shed 3 bases, and the junction held 10 bases outside the gene matches. The CDR3 is made up of 16 amino acids. The germline CDR1 and CDR2 sequences are SGHTA and FQGTGA. The CDR3 coding sequence is TGTGCCAGCAGCCAAGGAGGGACAGGGCACGAAGAGACCCAGTACTTC. This codes for CASSQGGTGHEETQYF.

The V and J genes are TRBV18 and TRBJ2-5; the D gene is possibly TRBD2 (6 bases). V dropped 3 bases and J dropped 4 bases, with 18 bases sitting between them. Germline V gene lookup returns CDR1 KGHSH and CDR2 LQKENI. This CDR3 is built from 16 residues. CDR3 nucleotides: TGTGCCAGCTCACCCGCGGAGGGAGCTTACAGAGAGACCCAGTACTTC. Translation gives CASSPAEGAYRETQYF.

The rearrangement uses TRBV12-3 or TRBV12-4 and TRBJ2-1; TRBD2 matches 9 bases. The CDR3 extends over 15 amino acids. Trimming removed 7 bases from V and 0 bases from J; junction bases left unmatched: 4. The CDR3 loop reads CASTELAGSYNEQFF. The CDR3 coding sequence is TGTGCCAGCACCGAACTAGCGGGCTCCTACAATGAGCAGTTCTTC.

The CDR3 DNA reads TGTGCCAGCAGTACGAGGGACGTTTCGGAGACCCAGTACTTC. Translation: CASSTRDVSETQYF. The chain uses TRBV7-9 and TRBJ2-5, with D possibly being TRBD1 or TRBD2 (5 bases each). The germline V gene encodes CDR1 SEHNR and CDR2 FQNEAQ (reference sequence). V lost 6 bases and J 5 bases, leaving 16 bases between the germline ends. The CDR3 loop spans 14 amino acids.

V gene TRBV11-2 combines with J gene TRBJ2-3; D gene unclear. The V end lost 1 base, the J end lost 4 bases, and 12 bases lay between the germline ends. This CDR3 has 15 residues. Germline V gene data show CDR1 as SGHAT and CDR2 as FQNNGV. DNA for the CDR3: TGTGCCAGCAGCTTAGGAAGTCCTGACTCAGATACGCAGTATTTT. Protein sequence: CASSLGSPDSDTQYF.

The chain has TRBV5-1 and TRBJ2-7; 7 bases map to TRBD2. This CDR3 spans 15 amino acids. The V gene's germline CDR1 is SGHRS and CDR2 YFSETQ. The V and J ends lost 0 bases and 0 bases, in that order; junction bases with no gene match: 3. The CDR3, as DNA: TGCGCCAGCAGCTTGGACCCTAGCGGCTCCTACGAGCAGTACTTC. Translation: CASSLDPSGSYEQYF.

V and J are TRBV9 and TRBJ2-1; 7 bases are a match to TRBD1. CDR3 length: 18 amino acids. After removal of 4 bases from V and 5 bases from J, the junction contained 18 bases not matched to a gene. From germline, CDR1 is SGDLS and CDR2 YYNGEE. CDR3 loop: CASSQRTQPGGEHNEQFF. The CDR3 nucleotides read TGTGCCAGCAGCCAACGTACCCAGCCAGGGGGAGAGCACAATGAGCAGTTCTTC.

This chain links TRBV4-1 with TRBJ2-3; D may be TRBD2 (6 bases). Germline V gene lookup returns CDR1 MGHRA and CDR2 YSYEKL. The CDR3 sequence is 16 residues long. The V end lost 4 bases, the J end lost 5 bases, and 19 bases lay between the germline ends. The DNA of the CDR3 is TGCGCCAGCAGCCCCCCCGCGGGGTCGGATCAAGATACGCAGTATTTT. As protein: CASSPPAGSDQDTQYF.

This chain uses TRBV4-1 with TRBJ1-1, with D possibly matching TRBD1 (6 bases). This CDR3 is 16 amino acids long. Deletions cut 3 bases from V and 7 bases from J, with 21 bases between. CDR1 is MGHRA and CDR2 is YSYEKL in the germline V gene. Here the CDR3 reads CASSHAGGQSIGEAFF. Here the CDR3 DNA reads TGCGCCAGCAGCCACGCTGGAGGACAGTCCATCGGTGAAGCTTTCTTT.

The rearrangement uses TRBV20-1 and TRBJ1-5, with 7 bases identical to TRBD1. CDR3 length equals 13 residues. V trimming: 6 bases; J trimming: 5 bases; junction bases outside the gene matches: 7. The V gene's germline CDR1 is DFQATT and CDR2 SNEGSKA (reference sequence). This CDR3 is CSASGQADQPQHF. CDR3 in DNA: TGCAGTGCCTCTGGACAGGCCGATCAGCCCCAGCATTTT.

This rearrangement joins TRBV29-1 to TRBJ1-5; D is undetermined. CDR3 length: 12 amino acids. The V gene's germline CDR1 is SQVTM and CDR2 ANQGSEA. Trimming removed 4 bases from V and 0 bases from J, with 4 bases in between. CDR3 sequence reads: CSVADSNQPQHF. The CDR3 nucleotides are TGCAGCGTTGCAGATAGCAATCAGCCCCAGCATTTT.

The chain combines TRBV27 with TRBJ1-1; D is perhaps TRBD1 (5 bases). Germline CDR1 MNHEY, CDR2 SMNVEV (reference sequence). The CDR3 has 13 amino acids. Trimming removed 4 bases at V and 3 bases at J, with 9 bases between. This chain's CDR3 is CASSSNRYTEAFF. The CDR3, as DNA: TGTGCCAGCAGTTCCAACAGGTACACTGAAGCTTTCTTT.

The genes are TRBV20-1 and TRBJ1-2; the match to TRBD1 covers 8 bases. Germline loops: CDR1 DFQATT, CDR2 SNEGSKA (reference sequence). The V segment lost 5 bases and the J segment 1 base; nucleotides outside the gene matches: 6. The CDR3 sequence is 14 residues long. This chain's CDR3 is CSAPPDRGNYGYTF. CDR3 DNA sequence: TGCAGTGCTCCCCCTGACAGGGGTAACTATGGCTACACCTTC.

The rearrangement links TRBV30 to TRBJ1-1; possibly TRBD1 for D (5 bases). CDR3 length: 11 amino acids. CDR1 and CDR2 (germline): GTSNPN, SVGIG (reference sequence). Deletions cut 4 bases from V and 5 bases from J, with 8 bases between. CDR3 loop: CAWIQGTEAFF. In nucleotides, the CDR3 is TGTGCCTGGATTCAGGGAACTGAAGCTTTCTTT.

The V call is TRBV19, the J call TRBJ1-1, with 9 bases matching TRBD1. With V trimmed by 7 bases and J by 5 bases, 14 bases remained unmatched. The CDR3 totals 16 residues. Germline V gene sequence: CDR1 LNHDA, CDR2 SQIVND (reference sequence). The CDR3 loop reads CASTTPGDRVRTEAFF. The CDR3 coding sequence is TGTGCCAGTACCACCCCCGGGGACAGGGTAAGGACTGAAGCTTTCTTT.